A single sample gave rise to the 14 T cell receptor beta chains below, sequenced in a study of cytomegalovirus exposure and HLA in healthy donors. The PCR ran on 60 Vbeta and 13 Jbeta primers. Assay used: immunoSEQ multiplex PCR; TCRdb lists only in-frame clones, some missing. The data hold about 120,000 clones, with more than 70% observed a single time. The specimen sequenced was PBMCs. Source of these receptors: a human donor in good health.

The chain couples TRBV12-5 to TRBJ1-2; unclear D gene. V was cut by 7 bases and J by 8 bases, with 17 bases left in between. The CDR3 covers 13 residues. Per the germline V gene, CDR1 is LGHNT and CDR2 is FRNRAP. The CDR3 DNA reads TGTGCTAGTGCCCCGGGGTTAGGTATCGGCTACACCTTC. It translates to CASAPGLGIGYTF.

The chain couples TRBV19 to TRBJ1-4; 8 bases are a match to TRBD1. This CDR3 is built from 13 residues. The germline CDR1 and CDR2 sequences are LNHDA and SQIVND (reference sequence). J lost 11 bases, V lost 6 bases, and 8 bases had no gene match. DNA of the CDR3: TGTGCCAGTAGCGACAGGGGCCAGGGGAAACTGTTTTTT. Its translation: CASSDRGQGKLFF.

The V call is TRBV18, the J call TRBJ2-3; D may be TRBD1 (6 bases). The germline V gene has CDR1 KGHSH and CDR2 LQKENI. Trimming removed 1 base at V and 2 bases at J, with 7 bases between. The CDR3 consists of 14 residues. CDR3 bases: TGTGCCAGCTCACCACAGGGGGACACAGATACGCAGTATTTT. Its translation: CASSPQGDTDTQYF.

The CDR3 region is CASRQTGGAETQYF. The CDR3 nucleotides read TGCGCCAGCAGACAAACCGGGGGGGCCGAGACCCAGTACTTC. The V call is TRBV5-1, the J call TRBJ2-5, with 8 bases that match TRBD2. The CDR3 is 14 residues long. Germline CDR1 SGHRS, CDR2 YFSETQ. Losses at the gene ends were 5 bases for V and 5 bases for J; bases not matched to a gene: 8. The variable domain in full, with the rest retrieved from reference TRBV5-1 and TRBJ2-5, is KAGVTQTPRYLIKTRGQQVTLSCSPISGHRSVSWYQQTPGQGLQFLFEYFSETQRNKGNFPGRFSGRQFSNSRSEMNVSTLELGDSALYLCASRQTGGAETQYFGPGTRLLVL.

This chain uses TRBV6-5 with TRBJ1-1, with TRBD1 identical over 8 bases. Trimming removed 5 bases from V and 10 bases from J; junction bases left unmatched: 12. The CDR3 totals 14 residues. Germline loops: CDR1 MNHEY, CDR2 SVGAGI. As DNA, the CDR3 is TGTGCCAGCAGTGAACGGGCAGGGGGCTACAGAGCTTTCTTT. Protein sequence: CASSERAGGYRAFF.

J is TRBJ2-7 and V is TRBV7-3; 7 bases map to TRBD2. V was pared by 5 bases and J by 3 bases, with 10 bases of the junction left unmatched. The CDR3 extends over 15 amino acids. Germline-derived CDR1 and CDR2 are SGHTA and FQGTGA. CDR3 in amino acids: CASSTSSGALYEQYF. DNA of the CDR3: TGTGCCAGCAGCACCTCAAGCGGGGCACTCTACGAGCAGTACTTC.

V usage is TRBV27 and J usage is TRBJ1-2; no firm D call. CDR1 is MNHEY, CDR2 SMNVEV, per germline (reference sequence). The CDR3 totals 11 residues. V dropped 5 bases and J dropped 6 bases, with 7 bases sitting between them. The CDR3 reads CASSPGDGYTF. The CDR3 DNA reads TGTGCCAGCAGTCCCGGGGATGGCTACACCTTC.

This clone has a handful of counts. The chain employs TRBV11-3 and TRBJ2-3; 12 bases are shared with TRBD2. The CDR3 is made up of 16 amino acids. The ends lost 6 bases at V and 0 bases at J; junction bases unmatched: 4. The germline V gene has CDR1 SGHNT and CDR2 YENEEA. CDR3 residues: CASSLTSGGSTDTQYF. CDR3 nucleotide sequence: TGTGCCAGCAGTCTCACTAGCGGGGGGAGCACAGATACGCAGTATTTT.

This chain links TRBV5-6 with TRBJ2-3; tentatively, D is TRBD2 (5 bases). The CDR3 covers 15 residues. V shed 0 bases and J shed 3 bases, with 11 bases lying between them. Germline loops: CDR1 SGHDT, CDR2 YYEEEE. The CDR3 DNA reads TGTGCCAGCAGCTTGGCTTCCCGGGGTACAGATACGCAGTATTTT. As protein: CASSLASRGTDTQYF.

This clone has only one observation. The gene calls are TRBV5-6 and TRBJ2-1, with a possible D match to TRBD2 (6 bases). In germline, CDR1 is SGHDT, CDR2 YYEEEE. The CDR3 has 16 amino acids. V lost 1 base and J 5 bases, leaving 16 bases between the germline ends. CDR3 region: CASSLPARGRNNEQFF. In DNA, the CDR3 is TGTGCCAGCAGCTTGCCCGCCCGGGGGAGAAACAATGAGCAGTTCTTC.

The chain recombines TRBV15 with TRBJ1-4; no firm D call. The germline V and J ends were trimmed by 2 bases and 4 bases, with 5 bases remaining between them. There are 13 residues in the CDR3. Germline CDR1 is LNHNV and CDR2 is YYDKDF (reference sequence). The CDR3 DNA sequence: TGTGCCACCAGCAGATCCTATAATGAAAAACTGTTTTTT. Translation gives CATSRSYNEKLFF.

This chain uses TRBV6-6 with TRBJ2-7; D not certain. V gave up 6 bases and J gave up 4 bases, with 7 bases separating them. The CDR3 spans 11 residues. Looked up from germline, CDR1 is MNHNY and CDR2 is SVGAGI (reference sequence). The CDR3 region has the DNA TGTGCCAGCAGGGTGAGTTACGAGCAGTACTTC. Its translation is CASRVSYEQYF.

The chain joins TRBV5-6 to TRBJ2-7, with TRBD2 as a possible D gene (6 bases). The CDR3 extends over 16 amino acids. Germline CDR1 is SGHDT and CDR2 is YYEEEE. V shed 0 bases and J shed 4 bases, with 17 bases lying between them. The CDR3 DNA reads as TGTGCCAGCAGCTTGGAGCCGGGGAGGAGCGGATACGAGCAGTACTTC. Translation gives CASSLEPGRSGYEQYF.

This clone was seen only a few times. The CDR3 nucleotides are TGTGCCAGCAGCTTGGAACAGGGGTATGGCTACACCTTC. Translated, it gives CASSLEQGYGYTF. The rearrangement joins TRBV5-5 to TRBJ1-2, with 7 positions matching TRBD1. This CDR3 comprises 13 residues. With 0 bases clipped from V and 5 bases from J, the junction kept 1 base outside the gene matches. Germline V CDR1 and CDR2: SGHKS, YYEKEE (reference sequence). Supplemented by reference TRBV5-5 and TRBJ1-2, the full variable domain reads DAGVTQSPTHLIKTRGQQVTLRCSPISGHKSVSWYQQVLGQGPQFIFQYYEKEERGRGNFPDRFSARQFPNYSSELNVNALLLGDSALYLCASSLEQGYGYTFGSGTRLTVV.